This entry concerns a single T cell receptor beta chain. Primers: 60 Vbeta forward and 13 Jbeta reverse. Libraries were prepared by immunoSEQ multiplex PCR; TCRdb keeps only in-frame clonotypes and omits some of them. The data contain about 160,000 clones, 70% to 80% of them singletons. This specimen belongs to a study of cytomegalovirus exposure and HLA in healthy donors. Germline CDR1 and CDR2: SGHTA and FQGNSA. Trimming cost V 2 bases and J 4 bases, with 14 bases left between them. The CDR3 is 15 amino acids. The specimen sequenced was PBMCs. This TCR derives from a middle-aged man in good health and CMV-seropositive. The rearrangement links TRBV7-2 to TRBJ1-2; a weak D match, TRBD1 (6 bases). CDR3 DNA: TGTGCCAGCAGCTTAAGTCAGGGGCCATTCTATGGCTACACCTTC. It is translated as CASSLSQGPFYGYTF.